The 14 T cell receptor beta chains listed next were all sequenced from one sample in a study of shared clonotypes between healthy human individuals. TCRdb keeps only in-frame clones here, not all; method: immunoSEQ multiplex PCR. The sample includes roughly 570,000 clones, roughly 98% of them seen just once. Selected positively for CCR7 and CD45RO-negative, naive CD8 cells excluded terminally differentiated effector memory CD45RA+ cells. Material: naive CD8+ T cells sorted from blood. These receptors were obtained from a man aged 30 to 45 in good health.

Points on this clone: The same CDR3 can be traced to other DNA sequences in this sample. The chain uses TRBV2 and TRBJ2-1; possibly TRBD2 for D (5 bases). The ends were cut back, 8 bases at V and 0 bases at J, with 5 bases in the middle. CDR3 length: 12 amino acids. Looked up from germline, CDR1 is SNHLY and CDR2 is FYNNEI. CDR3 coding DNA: TGTGCCAGCCGGGGCTCCTACAATGAGCAGTTCTTC. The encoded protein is CASRGSYNEQFF.

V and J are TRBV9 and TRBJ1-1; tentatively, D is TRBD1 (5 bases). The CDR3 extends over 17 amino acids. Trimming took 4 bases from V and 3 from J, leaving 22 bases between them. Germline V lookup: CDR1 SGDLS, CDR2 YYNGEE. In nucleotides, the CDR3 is TGTGCCAGCAGCTCATCGGCCCGGGACGTCTATTACACTGAAGCTTTCTTT. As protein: CASSSSARDVYYTEAFF.

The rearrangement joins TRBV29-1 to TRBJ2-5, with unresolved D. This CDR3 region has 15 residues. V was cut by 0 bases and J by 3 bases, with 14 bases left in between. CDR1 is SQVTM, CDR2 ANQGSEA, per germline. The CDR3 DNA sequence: TGCAGCGTTGAAGATGTAACAGTTGAGGAAGAGACCCAGTACTTC. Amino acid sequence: CSVEDVTVEEETQYF.

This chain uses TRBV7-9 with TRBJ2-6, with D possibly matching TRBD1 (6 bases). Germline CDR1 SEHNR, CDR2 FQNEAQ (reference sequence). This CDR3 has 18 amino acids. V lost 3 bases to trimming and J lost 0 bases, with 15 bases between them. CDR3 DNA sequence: TGTGCCAGCAGCTTTATCGTACAGGGTCCCTCTGGGGCCAACGTCCTGACTTTC. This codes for CASSFIVQGPSGANVLTF.

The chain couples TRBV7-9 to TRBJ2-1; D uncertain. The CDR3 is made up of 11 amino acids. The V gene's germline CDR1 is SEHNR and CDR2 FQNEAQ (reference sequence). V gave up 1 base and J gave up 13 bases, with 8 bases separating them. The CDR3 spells CASSLVGNQFF. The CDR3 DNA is TGTGCCAGCAGCTTAGTAGGAAACCAGTTCTTC.

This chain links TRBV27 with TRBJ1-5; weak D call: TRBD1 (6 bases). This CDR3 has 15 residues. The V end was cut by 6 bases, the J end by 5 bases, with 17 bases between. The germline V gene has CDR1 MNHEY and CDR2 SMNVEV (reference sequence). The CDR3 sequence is CASRAGLGAHQPQHF. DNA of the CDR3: TGTGCCAGCAGAGCTGGGCTGGGGGCCCATCAGCCCCAGCATTTT.

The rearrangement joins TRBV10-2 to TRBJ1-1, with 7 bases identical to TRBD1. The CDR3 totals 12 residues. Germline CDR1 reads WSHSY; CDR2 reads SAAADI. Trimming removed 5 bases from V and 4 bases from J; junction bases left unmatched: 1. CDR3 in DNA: TGCGCCAGCAGTTCAGGGGGCACTGAAGCTTTCTTT. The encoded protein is CASSSGGTEAFF.

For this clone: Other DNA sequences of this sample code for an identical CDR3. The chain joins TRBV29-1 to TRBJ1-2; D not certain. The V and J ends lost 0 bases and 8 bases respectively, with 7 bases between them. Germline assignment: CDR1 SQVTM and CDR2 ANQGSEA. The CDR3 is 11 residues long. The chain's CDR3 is CSVEEREGYTF. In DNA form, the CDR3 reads TGCAGCGTTGAAGAGAGAGAGGGCTACACCTTC.

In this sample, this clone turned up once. Written as DNA, the CDR3 is TGTGCCAGCAGAGGAGCGGGAGGGGGGCTCTACGAGCAGTACTTC. Residues: CASRGAGGGLYEQYF. The genes are TRBV2 and TRBJ2-7; 10 bases line up with TRBD2. In germline, CDR1 is SNHLY, CDR2 FYNNEI. With 6 bases clipped from V and 3 bases from J, the junction kept 8 bases outside the gene matches. The CDR3 has 15 residues.

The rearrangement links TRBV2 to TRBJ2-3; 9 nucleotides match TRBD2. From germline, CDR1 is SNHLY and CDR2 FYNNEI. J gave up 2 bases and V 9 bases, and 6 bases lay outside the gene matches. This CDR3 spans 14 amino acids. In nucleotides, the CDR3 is TGTGCCAGTAAACTAGCGGGCTACACAGATACGCAGTATTTT. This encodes CASKLAGYTDTQYF. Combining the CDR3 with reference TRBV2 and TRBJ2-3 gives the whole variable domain EPEVTQTPSHQVTQMGQEVILRCVPISNHLYFYWYRQILGQKVEFLVSFYNNEISEKSEIFDDQFSVERPDGSNFTLKIRSTKLEDSAMYFCASKLAGYTDTQYFGPGTRLTVL.

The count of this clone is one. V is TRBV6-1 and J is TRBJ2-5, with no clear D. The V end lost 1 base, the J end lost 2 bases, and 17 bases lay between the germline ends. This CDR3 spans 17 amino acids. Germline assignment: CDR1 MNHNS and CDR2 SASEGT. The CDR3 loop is CASSEVTGIYLQETQYF. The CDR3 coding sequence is TGTGCCAGCAGTGAAGTCACCGGCATTTATCTTCAAGAGACCCAGTACTTC.

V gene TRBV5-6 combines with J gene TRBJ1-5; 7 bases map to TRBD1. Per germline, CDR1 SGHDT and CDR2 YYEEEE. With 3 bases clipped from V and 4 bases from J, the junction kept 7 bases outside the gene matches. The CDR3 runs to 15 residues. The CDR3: CASSYRGQNNQPQHF. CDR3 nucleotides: TGTGCCAGCAGCTACCGGGGACAGAATAATCAGCCCCAGCATTTT. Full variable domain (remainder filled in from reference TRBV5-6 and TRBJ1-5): DAGVTQSPTHLIKTRGQQVTLRCSPKSGHDTVSWYQQALGQGPQFIFQYYEEEERQRGNFPDRFSGHQFPNYSSELNVNALLLGDSALYLCASSYRGQNNQPQHFGDGTRLSIL.

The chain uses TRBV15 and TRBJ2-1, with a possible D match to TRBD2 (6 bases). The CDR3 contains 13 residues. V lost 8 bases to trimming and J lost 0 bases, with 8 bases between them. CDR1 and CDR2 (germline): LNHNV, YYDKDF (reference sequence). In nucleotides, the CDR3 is TGTGCCACCCGAGCGGGCTCCTACAATGAGCAGTTCTTC. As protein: CATRAGSYNEQFF.

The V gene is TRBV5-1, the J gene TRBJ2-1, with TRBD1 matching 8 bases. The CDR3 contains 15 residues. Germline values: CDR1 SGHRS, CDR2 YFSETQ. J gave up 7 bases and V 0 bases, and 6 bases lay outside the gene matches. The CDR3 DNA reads TGCGCCAGCAGCTTGGGGCTTACAGGGGGGAATGAGCAGTTCTTC. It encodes CASSLGLTGGNEQFF.